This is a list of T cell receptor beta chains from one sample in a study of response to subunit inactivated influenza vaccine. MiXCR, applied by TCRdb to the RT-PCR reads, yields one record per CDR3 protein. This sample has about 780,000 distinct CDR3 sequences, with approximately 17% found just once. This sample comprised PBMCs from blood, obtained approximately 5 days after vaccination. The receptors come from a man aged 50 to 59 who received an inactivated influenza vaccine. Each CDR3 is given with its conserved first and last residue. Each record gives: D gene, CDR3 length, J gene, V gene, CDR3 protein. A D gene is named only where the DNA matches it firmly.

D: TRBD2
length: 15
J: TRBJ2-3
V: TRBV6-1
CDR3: CASRRTSGSADTQYF

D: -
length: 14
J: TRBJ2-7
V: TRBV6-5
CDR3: CASSYSEADYEQYF

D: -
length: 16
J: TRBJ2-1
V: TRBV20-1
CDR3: CSARDRGAAMRNEQFF

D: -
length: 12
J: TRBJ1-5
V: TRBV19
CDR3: CASSIRDQPQHF

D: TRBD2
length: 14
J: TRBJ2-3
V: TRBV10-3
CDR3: CAISDSTSGDSQYF

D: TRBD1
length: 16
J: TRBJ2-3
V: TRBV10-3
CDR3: CAMGTGGSRRTDTQYF

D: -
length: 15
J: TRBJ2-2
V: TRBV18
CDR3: CASSPNFVGAGELFF

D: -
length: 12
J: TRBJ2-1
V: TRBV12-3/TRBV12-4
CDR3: CASSRVRNEQFF

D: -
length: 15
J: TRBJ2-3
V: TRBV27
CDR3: CASSFLQSGTDTQYF

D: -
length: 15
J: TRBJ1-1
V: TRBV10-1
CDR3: CASSEETGPNTEAFF

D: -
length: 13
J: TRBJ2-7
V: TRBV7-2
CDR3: CASSLGFVPEQYF

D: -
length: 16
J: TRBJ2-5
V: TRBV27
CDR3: CASSPLGSAGRETQYF

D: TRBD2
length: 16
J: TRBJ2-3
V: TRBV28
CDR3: CASSLGALGAGVAQYF

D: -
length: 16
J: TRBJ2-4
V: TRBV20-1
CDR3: CSASRLDPSAKNIQYF

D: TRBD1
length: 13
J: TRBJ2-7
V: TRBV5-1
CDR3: CASTPGQGYEQYF

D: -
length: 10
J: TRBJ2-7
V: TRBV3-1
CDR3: CASSQYEQYF

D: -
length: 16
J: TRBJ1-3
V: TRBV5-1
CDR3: CASSLVQSRAGNTIYF

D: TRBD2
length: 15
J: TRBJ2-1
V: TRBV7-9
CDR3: CASGILAGLANEQFF

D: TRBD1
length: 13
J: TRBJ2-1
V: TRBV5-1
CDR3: CASSNRTGGVQFF

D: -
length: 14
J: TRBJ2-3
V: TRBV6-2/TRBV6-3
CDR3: CASVRGGHTDTQYF

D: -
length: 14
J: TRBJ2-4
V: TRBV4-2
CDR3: CASSQDRGVGIQYF

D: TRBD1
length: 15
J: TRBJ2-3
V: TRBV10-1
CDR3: CASSDGQGVSYTQYF

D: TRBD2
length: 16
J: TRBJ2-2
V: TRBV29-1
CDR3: CSVEVPAGGPGGELFF

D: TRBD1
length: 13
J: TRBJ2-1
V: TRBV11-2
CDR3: CASRKAGGNEQFF

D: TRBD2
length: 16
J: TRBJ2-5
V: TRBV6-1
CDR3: CASRRWTSGGQETQYF

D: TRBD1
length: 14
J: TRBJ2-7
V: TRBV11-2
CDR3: CASSSGTVFYEQYF

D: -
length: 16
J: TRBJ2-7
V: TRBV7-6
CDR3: CASSLMAGGMSYEQYF

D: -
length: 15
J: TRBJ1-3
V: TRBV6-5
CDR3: CASSSGLLSGNTIYF

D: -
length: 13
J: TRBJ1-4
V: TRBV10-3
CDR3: CAIRAGPNEKLFF

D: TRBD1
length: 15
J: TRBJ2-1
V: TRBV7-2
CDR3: CASSYLGQSYNEQFF

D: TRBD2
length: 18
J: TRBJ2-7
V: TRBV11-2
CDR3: CASSSIPRAGGISYEQYF

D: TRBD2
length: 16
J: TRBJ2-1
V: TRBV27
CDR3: CASSTPWTSGGNEQFF

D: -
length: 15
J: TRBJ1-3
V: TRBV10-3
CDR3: CAISNKGGSGNTIYF

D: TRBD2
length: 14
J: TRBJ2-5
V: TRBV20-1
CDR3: CSAPKRGGEETQYF

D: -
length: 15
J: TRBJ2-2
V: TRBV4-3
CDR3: CASSLRRDSTGELFF

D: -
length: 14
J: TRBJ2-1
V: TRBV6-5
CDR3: CASSLGRAFDEQFF

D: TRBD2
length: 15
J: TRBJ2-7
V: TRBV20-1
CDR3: CSAPDLAGGAYEQYF

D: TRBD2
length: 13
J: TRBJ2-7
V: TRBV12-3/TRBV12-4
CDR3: CASSRGLEYEQYF

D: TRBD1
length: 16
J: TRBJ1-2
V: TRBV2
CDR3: CASSSNLRQGNYGYTF

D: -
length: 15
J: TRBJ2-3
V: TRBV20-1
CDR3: CSADRPRGNADTQYF